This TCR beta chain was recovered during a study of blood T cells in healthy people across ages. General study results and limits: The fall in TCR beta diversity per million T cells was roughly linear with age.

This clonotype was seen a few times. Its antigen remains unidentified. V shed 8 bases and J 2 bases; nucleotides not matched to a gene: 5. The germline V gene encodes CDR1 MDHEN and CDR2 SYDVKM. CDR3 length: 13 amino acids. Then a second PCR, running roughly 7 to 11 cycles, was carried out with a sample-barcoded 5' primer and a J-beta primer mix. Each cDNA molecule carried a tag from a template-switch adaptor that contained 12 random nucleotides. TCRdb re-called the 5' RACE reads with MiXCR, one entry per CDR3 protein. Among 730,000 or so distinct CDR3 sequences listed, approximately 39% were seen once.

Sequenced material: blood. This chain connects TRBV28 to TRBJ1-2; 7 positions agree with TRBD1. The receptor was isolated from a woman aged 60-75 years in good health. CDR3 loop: CASLQGINYGYTF. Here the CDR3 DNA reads TGTGCCAGCCTACAGGGGATAAACTATGGCTACACCTTC.